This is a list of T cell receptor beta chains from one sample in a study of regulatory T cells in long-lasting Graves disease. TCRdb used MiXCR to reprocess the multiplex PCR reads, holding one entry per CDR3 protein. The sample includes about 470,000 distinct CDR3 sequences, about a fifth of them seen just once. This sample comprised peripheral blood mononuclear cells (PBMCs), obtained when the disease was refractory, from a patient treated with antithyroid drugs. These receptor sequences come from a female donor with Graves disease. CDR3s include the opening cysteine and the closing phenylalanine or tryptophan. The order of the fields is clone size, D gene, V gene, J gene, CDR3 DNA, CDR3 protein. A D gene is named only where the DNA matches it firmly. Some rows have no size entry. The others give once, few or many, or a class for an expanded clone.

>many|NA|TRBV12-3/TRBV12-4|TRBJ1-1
TGTGCCAGCAGTGATTCGCGAGGGTGGGACACTGAAGCTTTCTTT
CASSDSRGWDTEAFF
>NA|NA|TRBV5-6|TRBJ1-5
TGTGCCAGCAGTTCGGGACACCGAAATCAGCCCCAGCATTTT
CASSSGHRNQPQHF
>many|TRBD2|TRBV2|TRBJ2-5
TGTGCCAGCACTCCCGGGGGGTTTCAAGAGACCCAGTACTTC
CASTPGGFQETQYF
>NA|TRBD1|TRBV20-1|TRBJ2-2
TGCAGTGCTAGAGCCGGGACAGGGAACACCGGGGAGCTGTTTTTT
CSARAGTGNTGELFF
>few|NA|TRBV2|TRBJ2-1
TGTGCCAGCACGGGTGCCCCGACCTACAATGAGCAGTTCTTC
CASTGAPTYNEQFF
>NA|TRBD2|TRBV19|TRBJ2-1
TGTGCCAGTAGTATAACCGGGGGGAATGAGCAGTTCTTC
CASSITGGNEQFF
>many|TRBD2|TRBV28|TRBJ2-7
TGTGCCAGCAGTCTAACTAGCGGGACTTATTACGAGCAGTACTTC
CASSLTSGTYYEQYF
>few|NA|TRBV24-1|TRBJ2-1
TGTGCCACCAGTGATTTCCCACAGAACGTCTACAATGAGCAGTTCTTC
CATSDFPQNVYNEQFF
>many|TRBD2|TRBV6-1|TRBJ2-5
TGTGCCAGCAGTCTACTAGCGGGGAGCCAAGAGACCCAGTACTTC
CASSLLAGSQETQYF
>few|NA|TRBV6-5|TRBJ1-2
TGTGCCAGCAGTTACAAGGGGTGGGATGGCTACACCTTC
CASSYKGWDGYTF
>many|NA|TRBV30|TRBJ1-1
TGTGCCTGGAGTGTACTAGGGGGGCTTAGCACTGAAGCTTTCTTT
CAWSVLGGLSTEAFF
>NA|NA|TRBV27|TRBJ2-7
TGTGCCAGCAGTAGGGGACATACCTCTCCTAACGAGCAGTACTTC
CASSRGHTSPNEQYF
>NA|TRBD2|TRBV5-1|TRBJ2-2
TGCGCCAGCAGCTTAAGCGGGAGACCGAACACCGGGGAGCTGTTTTTT
CASSLSGRPNTGELFF
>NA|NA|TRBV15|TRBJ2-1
TGTGCCACCAGCGCCCGAATCCCCGGGACACACTTCTTC
CATSARIPGTHFF
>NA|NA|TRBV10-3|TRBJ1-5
TGTGCCATCAGTGTTTCGGGGGGCCGACAGCCCCAGCATTTT
CAISVSGGRQPQHF
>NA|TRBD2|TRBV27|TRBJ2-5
TGTGCCAGCAGTTCCCCGTCTTCCGGCGGGAGAAACGGGACCCAGTACTTC
CASSSPSSGGRNGTQYF
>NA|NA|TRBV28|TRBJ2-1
TGTGCCAGCAGTCCCCTTATGCCCGTTCGGGACAATGAGCAGTTCTTC
CASSPLMPVRDNEQFF
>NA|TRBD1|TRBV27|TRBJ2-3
TGTGCCAGCAGCCCCGGGACAGTAAGCACAGATACGCAGTATTTT
CASSPGTVSTDTQYF
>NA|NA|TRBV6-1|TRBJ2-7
TGTGCCAGCACCCCGGGGTGGGAGACTACCTACGAGCAGTACTTC
CASTPGWETTYEQYF
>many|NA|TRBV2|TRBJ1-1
TGTGCCAGCATCCATGGGGGGGAAGCTTTCTTT
CASIHGGEAFF
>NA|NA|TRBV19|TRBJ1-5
TGTGCCAGAAGGACCCACCGAAACAATCAGCCCCAGCATTTT
CARRTHRNNQPQHF
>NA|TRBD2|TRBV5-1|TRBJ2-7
TGCGCCAGCAGCTCCGGACTAGGAGTCTACGAGCAGTACTTC
CASSSGLGVYEQYF
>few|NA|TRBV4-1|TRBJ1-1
TGCGCCAGCAGCCAAGCTGAGCGGAGGACGTTGAACACTGAAGCTTTCTTT
CASSQAERRTLNTEAFF
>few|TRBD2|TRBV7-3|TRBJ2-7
TGTGCCAGCAGCTCCAGCGGGAGGACCTTCTACGAGCAGTACTTC
CASSSSGRTFYEQYF
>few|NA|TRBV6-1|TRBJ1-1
TGTGCCAGCAGTGAGGCGTTGGCAACTTCTGAAGCTTTCTTT
CASSEALATSEAFF
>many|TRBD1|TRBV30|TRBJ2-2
TGTGCCTGGACCAGACAGGGGGCTTTCACCGGGGAGCTGTTTTTT
CAWTRQGAFTGELFF
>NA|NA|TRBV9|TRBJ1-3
TGTGCCAGCAGCGCCGATTGGAACACCATATATTTT
CASSADWNTIYF
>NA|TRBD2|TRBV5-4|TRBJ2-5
TGTGCCAGCAGGCCGAGCGGGGAACAAGAGACCCAGTACTTC
CASRPSGEQETQYF
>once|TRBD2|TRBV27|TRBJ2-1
TGTGCCAGCAGTTCCCCGACTAGCGGGAGGCCGACCAATGAGCAGTTCTTC
CASSSPTSGRPTNEQFF
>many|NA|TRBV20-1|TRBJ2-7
TGCAGTGCTGGGTTTGTCTACGAGCAGTACTTC
CSAGFVYEQYF
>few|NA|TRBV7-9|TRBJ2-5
TGTGCCAGCAGCTTAGCGGGCCAGGACAGCCGGTCAGAGACCCAGTACTTC
CASSLAGQDSRSETQYF
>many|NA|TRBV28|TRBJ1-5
TGTGCCAGCAGTTTTTTCGGGTTGGGTCAGCCCCAGCATTTT
CASSFFGLGQPQHF
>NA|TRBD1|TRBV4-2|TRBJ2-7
TGTGCCAGCAGCCAAGATGATAAGGACAGGGCCTACGAGCAGTACTTC
CASSQDDKDRAYEQYF
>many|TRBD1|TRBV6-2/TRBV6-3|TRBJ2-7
TGTGCCAGCAGGCCAGACAGGGCTGCCTACGAGCAGTACTTC
CASRPDRAAYEQYF
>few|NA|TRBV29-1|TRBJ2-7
TGCAGCGTTCGCACAGGTGAAAGTTCCTACGAGCAGTACTTC
CSVRTGESSYEQYF
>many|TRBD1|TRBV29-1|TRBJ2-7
TGCAGCGTTCGGGGACAGGGAAGCTCCTACGAGCAGTACTTC
CSVRGQGSSYEQYF
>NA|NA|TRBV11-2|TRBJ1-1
TGTGCCAGCAGCCCCAACAGGGAGGGGAACACTGAAGCTTTCTTT
CASSPNREGNTEAFF
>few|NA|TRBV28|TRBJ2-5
TGTGCCAGCAGTTTATGGGTAGCCCAGGAGTCAGAGACCCAGTACTTC
CASSLWVAQESETQYF
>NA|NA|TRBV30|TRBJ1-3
TGTGCCTGGCACAGTGATAGGTTTTGGGGATCTGGAAACACCATATATTTT
CAWHSDRFWGSGNTIYF
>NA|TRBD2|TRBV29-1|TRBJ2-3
TGCAGCGCCGGGAGAAGCGGGAGTCGGACAGATACGCAGTATTTT
CSAGRSGSRTDTQYF
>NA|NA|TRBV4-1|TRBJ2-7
TGCGCCAGCAGCCAAGAGGGCGGTTACTACGAGCAGTACTTC
CASSQEGGYYEQYF
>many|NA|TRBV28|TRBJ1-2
TGTGCCAGCAGGGACAGTCTATTAGATGGCTACACCTTC
CASRDSLLDGYTF
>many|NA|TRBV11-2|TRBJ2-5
TGTGCCAGCAGCTTAGTTGGGCTTTTAGAGACCCAGTACTTC
CASSLVGLLETQYF
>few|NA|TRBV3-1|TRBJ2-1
TGTGCCAGCAGCCAAGATCACGACTACAATGAGCAGTTCTTC
CASSQDHDYNEQFF
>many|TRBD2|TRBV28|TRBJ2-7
TGTGCCAGCAGTTTAAACGTAGGGGAGGGCTCCTACGAGCAGTACTTC
CASSLNVGEGSYEQYF
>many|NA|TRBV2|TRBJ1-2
TGTGCCAGCAGCGCGGGTCAGGGAACTAACTATGGCTACACCTTC
CASSAGQGTNYGYTF
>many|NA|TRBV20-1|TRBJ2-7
TGCAGTGCCGCGGATATGGGACCCTCCGCCGAGCAGTACTTC
CSAADMGPSAEQYF
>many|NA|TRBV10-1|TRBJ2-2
TGCGCCAGCAGTAGTCCCGGAGTGAGCGACACCGGGGAGCTGTTTTTT
CASSSPGVSDTGELFF
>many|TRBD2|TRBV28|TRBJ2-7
TGTGCCAGCAGTTGGGCCTGGACTAGACCTACCTACGAGCAGTACTTC
CASSWAWTRPTYEQYF
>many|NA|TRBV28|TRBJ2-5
TGTGCCAGCAGTCCGAGGGCCCGAATGGGGGAGACCCAGTACTTC
CASSPRARMGETQYF
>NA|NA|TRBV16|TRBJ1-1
TGTGCCAGCAGCCAATCGGGGGGCAGGCTGAACACTGAAGCTTTCTTT
CASSQSGGRLNTEAFF
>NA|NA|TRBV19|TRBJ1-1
TGTGCCAGTAGTATAGAGGGGCCCGGGGACACTGAAGCTTTCTTT
CASSIEGPGDTEAFF